This TCR beta chain was identified in a study of T cell repertoires in cytomegalovirus infection. TCRdb processed the reads anew with MiXCR; each CDR3 protein has one entry. The repertoire consists of some 600,000 distinct CDR3 sequences, with 24% occurring once and the leading ten covering under 8.5%. Trimming removed 3 bases from V and 4 bases from J; junction bases left unmatched: 5. This CDR3 contains 14 residues. Per the germline V gene, CDR1 is SGHTA and CDR2 is FQGNSA. There are many counts of this clonotype. The chain carries TRBV7-2 and TRBJ1-1; 7 bases are shared with TRBD1. Sequencing was carried out using CD8+ T cells from PBMCs. The origin of this receptor is a human donor in good health (CMV status not recorded). Some clones in this sample may be carry-over from other donors' samples. The CDR3, as DNA: TGTGCCAGCAGCTTCGGGTCAGGGGGCACTGAAGCTTTCTTT. Translated: CASSFGSGGTEAFF.